Listed below are T cell receptor beta chains from one sample, sequenced in a study of cytomegalovirus exposure and HLA in healthy donors. The table came from immunoSEQ multiplex PCR; TCRdb's copy has only in-frame clones and leaves some out. The data show over 110,000 clones, approximately 85% seen once. The sequenced material came from PBMCs. The receptor set was obtained from a woman aged 25 to 45 in good health and CMV-seronegative. Each CDR3 is given with its conserved first and last residue.

TRBV19,TRBJ2-6,CASSISDSGANVLTF
TRBV5-6,TRBJ1-3,CASSSQGSGNTIYF
TRBV7-8,TRBJ1-2,CASSSQGVSYYGYTF
TRBV7-9,TRBJ2-2,CASSYSGGYTGELFF
TRBV29-1,TRBJ2-7,CSVEQGYEQYF
TRBV9,TRBJ2-3,CASSVGGGGADTQYF
TRBV4-1,TRBJ2-5,CASSQVRGPGVETQYF
TRBV4-2,TRBJ1-2,CASSQDRTGGIYGYTF
TRBV6-1,TRBJ2-7,CASSEDLAGVREQYF
TRBV5-1,TRBJ2-7,CASSIGLGTGEQYF
TRBV2,TRBJ2-1,CASRQLGTGRYNEQFF
TRBV28,TRBJ1-3,CASSLYGGRGDGNTIYF
TRBV2,TRBJ1-1,CASSGQREAFF
TRBV4-3,TRBJ1-2,CASSHTGTGSAYGYTF
TRBV7-8,TRBJ1-1,CASFPQQSPEAFF
TRBV6-1,TRBJ1-6,CASSEDRSPLHF
TRBV11-2,TRBJ1-1,CASSYRGWTEAFF
TRBV28,TRBJ2-1,CASSYSYNEQFF
TRBV5-1,TRBJ1-5,CASSETGYSNQPQHF
TRBV27,TRBJ2-4,CASSRGQGQNIQYF
TRBV7-9,TRBJ1-2,CASSLAGGTGLSYTF
TRBV5-1,TRBJ1-1,CASGAGTTNTEAFF